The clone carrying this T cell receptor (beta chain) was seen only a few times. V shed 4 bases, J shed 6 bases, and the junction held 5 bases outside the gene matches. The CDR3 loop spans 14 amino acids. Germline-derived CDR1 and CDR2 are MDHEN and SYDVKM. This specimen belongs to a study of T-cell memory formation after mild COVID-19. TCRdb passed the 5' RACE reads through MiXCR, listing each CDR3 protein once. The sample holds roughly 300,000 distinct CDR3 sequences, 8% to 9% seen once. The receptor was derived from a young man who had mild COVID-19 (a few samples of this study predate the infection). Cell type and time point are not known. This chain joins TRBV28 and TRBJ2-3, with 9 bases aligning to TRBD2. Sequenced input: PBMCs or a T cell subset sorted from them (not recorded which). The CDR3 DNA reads TGTGCCAGCAGTTCTAGCGGGGTCTTGGATACGCAGTATTTT. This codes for CASSSSGVLDTQYF.